These 30 T cell receptor beta chains were all obtained from the same sample, sequenced in a study of OX40 agonist ivuxolimab in advanced cancers. The library came from the immunoSEQ multiplex PCR assay. TCRdb provides this immuneACCESS table in a form limited to in-frame rearrangements. Some clones are lacking; in checked studies, under half of them reflect an unresolved V gene, and why the rest are absent is not known. This sample gives 85,000 to 100,000 clones in total; roughly 90% of them show up just once. Clones ranked in the top ten supply roughly 0.31% of the sample. Material: CD4+ or CD8+ T cells sorted from blood, obtained in a trial of the OX40 agonist ivuxolimab. Every receptor here comes from an adult with an advanced solid tumor such as melanoma, head and neck, liver or kidney cancer.

The gene calls are TRBV18 and TRBJ2-5; D not certain. This CDR3 has 16 amino acids. V gave up 3 bases and J gave up 2 bases, with 16 bases separating them. Germline CDR1 and CDR2: KGHSH and LQKENI. DNA of the CDR3: TGTGCCAGCTCACCTGGTAGGCCTCGGATGCAAGAGACCCAGTACTTC. This encodes CASSPGRPRMQETQYF.

The sample holds one count of this clone. V and J are TRBV28 and TRBJ2-2, with 8 bases identical to TRBD2. Trimming cost V 6 bases and J 4 bases; bases outside gene matches: 7. Germline CDR1 and CDR2: MDHEN and SYDVKM. The length of the CDR3 is 15 residues. As DNA, the CDR3 is TGTGCCAGCAGGAAAATAGCGGGAATCACCGGGGAGCTGTTTTTT. It translates to CASRKIAGITGELFF.

The chain recombines TRBV7-2 with TRBJ2-3; possible D gene TRBD2, 7 bases. V was trimmed by 4 bases and J by 1 base, leaving 18 bases between them. The CDR3 extends over 17 amino acids. Germline V CDR1 and CDR2: SGHTA, FQGNSA. The CDR3 sequence: CASSSGEGVSGTDTQYF. CDR3 nucleotides: TGTGCCAGCAGCTCGGGGGAGGGGGTTAGCGGCACAGATACGCAGTATTTT.

The genes are TRBV28 and TRBJ1-2; tentatively, D is TRBD1 (5 bases). Trimming removed 3 bases from V and 8 bases from J, with 10 bases in between. The CDR3 spans 12 residues. From germline, CDR1 is MDHEN and CDR2 SYDVKM. DNA for the CDR3: TGTGCCAGCAGTTTCCAGGGTACCGGCTACACCTTC. Amino acids: CASSFQGTGYTF.

CDR3: CASRLQSSYEQYF. CDR3 sequence (DNA): TGCGCCAGCAGACTACAGAGCTCCTACGAGCAGTACTTC. The rearrangement joins TRBV5-1 to TRBJ2-7; D is unclear. The CDR3 has 13 residues. The germline V gene has CDR1 SGHRS and CDR2 YFSETQ. Trimming took off 5 bases at V and 0 bases at J, with 9 bases between the two ends.

This chain links TRBV7-2 with TRBJ2-1; D not resolved. The CDR3 runs to 16 residues. Per germline, CDR1 SGHTA and CDR2 FQGNSA. The V end was cut by 0 bases, the J end by 0 bases, with 9 bases between. The CDR3 loop is CASSLARWSSYNEQFF. CDR3 coding DNA: TGTGCCAGCAGCTTAGCGCGGTGGAGCTCCTACAATGAGCAGTTCTTC.

The CDR3 region has the DNA TGTGCCAGTAGCAGGGAGGTCGGTGGCTACACCTTC. Encoded protein: CASSREVGGYTF. The V gene is TRBV19, the J gene TRBJ1-2; weak D call: TRBD1 (5 bases). The CDR3 totals 12 residues. The V end lost 6 bases, the J end lost 7 bases, and 12 bases lay between the germline ends. Germline V CDR1 and CDR2: LNHDA, SQIVND (reference sequence).

The chain couples TRBV2 to TRBJ1-1; a possible D gene is TRBD1 (5 bases). CDR1 and CDR2 from the germline V gene are SNHLY and FYNNEI. The V gene lost 5 bases and the J gene lost 0 bases, with 10 bases spanning the gap. The CDR3 sequence is 14 residues long. The CDR3 nucleotides are TGTGCCAGCAGTCGGGACCGAATGAACACTGAAGCTTTCTTT. Protein sequence: CASSRDRMNTEAFF.

This chain links TRBV7-2 with TRBJ1-1; D is undetermined. CDR3 size: 14 residues. Trimming took 0 bases from V and 6 from J, leaving 11 bases between them. Germline V gene data show CDR1 as SGHTA and CDR2 as FQGNSA. The CDR3 DNA follows: TGTGCCAGCAGCTTAGCGCTTGGGAGGGCTGAAGCTTTCTTT. This encodes CASSLALGRAEAFF.

The rearrangement uses TRBV4-2 and TRBJ1-1; D possibly corresponds to TRBD1 (6 bases). CDR1 is LGHNA and CDR2 is YNFKEQ in the germline V gene. The CDR3 is 14 residues long. The ends were cut back, 4 bases at V and 1 base at J, with 10 bases in the middle. CDR3 nucleotide sequence: TGTGCCAGCAGCCTTAGACAGGAGAACACTGAAGCTTTCTTT. Residues: CASSLRQENTEAFF.

V usage is TRBV9 and J usage is TRBJ2-7, with no clear D. V was pared by 2 bases and J by 2 bases, with 17 bases between. The germline gives CDR1 SGDLS, CDR2 YYNGEE. There are 16 residues in the CDR3. The CDR3 DNA reads TGTGCCAGCAGCGTGGGTGTCCAGGCGCCCACCTACGAGCAGTACTTC. Encoded protein: CASSVGVQAPTYEQYF.

The rearrangement uses TRBV2 and TRBJ1-5, with TRBD1 as a possible D gene (6 bases). The CDR3 spans 15 residues. CDR1 SNHLY and CDR2 FYNNEI come from the germline V gene. V lost 7 bases, J lost 4 bases, and 17 bases lay in between. The CDR3 DNA follows: TGTGCCAGCAAAAGGGAACAGGGCGTTAATCAGCCCCAGCATTTT. Translating it yields CASKREQGVNQPQHF.

The chain couples TRBV10-3 to TRBJ1-1; 9 bases match TRBD1. This CDR3 comprises 14 residues. Germline-derived CDR1 and CDR2 are ENHRY and SYGVKD. After removal of 8 bases from V and 7 bases from J, the junction contained 11 bases not matched to a gene. CDR3 nucleotide sequence: TGTGCCATCGAGGCCACCGGGACAGGGCGTGAAGCTTTCTTT. Residues: CAIEATGTGREAFF.

The chain employs TRBV4-3 and TRBJ2-7; D uncertain. There are 14 residues in the CDR3. V lost 2 bases to trimming and J lost 0 bases, with 8 bases between them. Germline CDR1 is LGHNA and CDR2 is YSLEER. The CDR3 DNA follows: TGCGCCAGCAGCCAACTAGGAAGCTCCTACGAGCAGTACTTC. The encoded protein is CASSQLGSSYEQYF.

The V gene is TRBV7-8, the J gene TRBJ1-2; D may be TRBD1 (5 bases). Germline V gene data show CDR1 as SGHVS and CDR2 as FQNEAQ. V lost 1 base and J 7 bases, leaving 13 bases between the germline ends. CDR3 size: 14 residues. CDR3 residues: CASSLEEGVGGYTF. Written as DNA, the CDR3 is TGTGCCAGCAGCTTAGAGGAAGGGGTGGGTGGCTACACCTTC.

V gene TRBV9 combines with J gene TRBJ1-3; D possibly corresponds to TRBD1 (5 bases). V shed 4 bases and J shed 4 bases, with 15 bases lying between them. Germline CDR1 reads SGDLS; CDR2 reads YYNGEE. The CDR3 sequence is 15 residues long. CDR3 sequence: CASSPQWGVGNTIYF. CDR3 nucleotide sequence: TGTGCCAGCAGCCCCCAGTGGGGGGTGGGAAACACCATATATTTT.

The chain uses TRBV4-2 and TRBJ1-2; 11 bases line up with TRBD1. After removal of 2 bases from V and 5 bases from J, the junction contained 7 bases not matched to a gene. This CDR3 has 16 amino acids. Germline assignment: CDR1 LGHNA and CDR2 YNFKEQ. The CDR3 DNA follows: TGTGCCAGCAGCCAAACCGGGACAGGGGGAACATATGGCTACACCTTC. It yields the protein CASSQTGTGGTYGYTF.

The gene calls are TRBV18 and TRBJ2-1; TRBD2 is a possible D gene (5 bases). CDR1 and CDR2 (germline): KGHSH, LQKENI. This CDR3 comprises 13 residues. V was clipped by 3 bases and J by 9 bases, with 12 bases between them. DNA of the CDR3: TGTGCCAGCTCACCGGGAGCCACATCTGAGCAGTTCTTC. It yields the protein CASSPGATSEQFF. Drawing the rest from reference TRBV18 and TRBJ2-1, the complete variable domain is NAGVMQNPRHLVRRRGQEARLRCSPMKGHSHVYWYRQLPEEGLKFMVYLQKENIIDESGMPKERFSAEFPKEGPSILRIQQVVRGDSAAYFCASSPGATSEQFFGPGTRLTVL.

The chain recombines TRBV19 with TRBJ2-7; perhaps TRBD1 as D (5 bases). V gave up 2 bases and J gave up 1 base, with 9 bases separating them. This CDR3 is 14 amino acids long. Looked up from germline, CDR1 is LNHDA and CDR2 is SQIVND (reference sequence). The CDR3 region has the DNA TGTGCCAGTAGTATAATCGACAGATCCTACGAGCAGTACTTC. It codes for CASSIIDRSYEQYF.

The V call is TRBV10-2, the J call TRBJ2-5; perhaps TRBD1 as D (6 bases). Germline CDR1 reads WSHSY; CDR2 reads SAAADI. There are 13 residues in the CDR3. Trimming pared 9 bases from V and 6 bases from J, leaving 17 bases between. The CDR3 coding sequence is TGCGCCAGTGGGACCCACGGGACAAAGACCCAGTACTTC. Amino acid sequence: CASGTHGTKTQYF.

V gene TRBV2 combines with J gene TRBJ1-2, with D possibly matching TRBD1 (6 bases). CDR1 is SNHLY and CDR2 is FYNNEI in the germline V gene. V lost 2 bases and J lost 3, with 16 bases in between. This CDR3 contains 16 residues. The CDR3 sequence is CASSEPPGRGHYGYTF. The CDR3 DNA reads TGTGCCAGCAGTGAACCCCCAGGGCGGGGGCACTATGGCTACACCTTC.

V and J are TRBV18 and TRBJ2-1; TRBD1 might be the D (5 bases). V lost 0 bases and J 4 bases, leaving 7 bases between the germline ends. The CDR3 covers 14 residues. The V gene's germline CDR1 is KGHSH and CDR2 LQKENI. The CDR3 DNA is TGTGCCAGCTCACCACCGACAGTATACAATGAGCAGTTCTTC. As protein: CASSPPTVYNEQFF.

Of note for this clone: This sample also contains other DNA sequences that code for the same CDR3. The rearrangement uses TRBV15 and TRBJ2-5, with D tentatively TRBD1 (6 bases). The V and J ends lost 0 bases and 4 bases respectively, with 6 bases between them. From germline, CDR1 is LNHNV and CDR2 YYDKDF (reference sequence). This CDR3 is built from 13 residues. CDR3 sequence reads: CATSRDRGETQYF. CDR3 in DNA: TGTGCCACCAGCAGAGACAGGGGAGAGACCCAGTACTTC.

The chain joins TRBV2 to TRBJ1-4; D may be TRBD1 (5 bases). Trimming cost V 1 base and J 12 bases, with 9 bases left between them. Germline CDR1 reads SNHLY; CDR2 reads FYNNEI. This CDR3 is 12 amino acids long. The CDR3 bases are TGTGCCAGCAGTGAAGGGGGGGGTGAACTGTTTTTT. This translates into CASSEGGGELFF. The full variable domain, rest sourced from reference TRBV2 and TRBJ1-4, is EPEVTQTPSHQVTQMGQEVILRCVPISNHLYFYWYRQILGQKVEFLVSFYNNEISEKSEIFDDQFSVERPDGSNFTLKIRSTKLEDSAMYFCASSEGGGELFFGSGTQLSVL.

This sequence joins TRBV9 and TRBJ2-1; D ambiguous. Germline V CDR1 and CDR2: SGDLS, YYNGEE. V lost 0 bases and J 4 bases, leaving 8 bases between the germline ends. This CDR3 contains 14 residues. CDR3 amino acids: CASSVVETYNEQFF. For the CDR3, the DNA is TGTGCCAGCAGCGTAGTAGAAACTTACAATGAGCAGTTCTTC. The variable domain in full, completed from reference TRBV9 and TRBJ2-1, reads DSGVTQTPKHLITATGQRVTLRCSPRSGDLSVYWYQQSLDQGLQFLIQYYNGEERAKGNILERFSAQQFPDLHSELNLSSLELGDSALYFCASSVVETYNEQFFGPGTRLTVL.

The chain recombines TRBV5-1 with TRBJ2-5; no clear D. The CDR3 has 14 amino acids. The V end lost 2 bases, the J end lost 1 base, and 9 bases lay between the germline ends. Looked up from germline, CDR1 is SGHRS and CDR2 is YFSETQ. Here the CDR3 DNA reads TGCGCCAGCAGCTTCCGCGGATTCCAAGAGACCCAGTACTTC. This sequence encodes CASSFRGFQETQYF.

The chain uses TRBV5-8 and TRBJ2-3; D is undetermined. Per the germline V gene, CDR1 is SGHTS and CDR2 is YDEGEE. The CDR3 has 13 residues. The V and J ends lost 7 bases and 2 bases respectively, with 11 bases between them. CDR3 amino acids: CASSGRTTDTQYF. CDR3 DNA: TGTGCCAGCTCCGGAAGAACCACAGATACGCAGTATTTT.

V gene TRBV10-3 combines with J gene TRBJ1-6; perhaps TRBD1 as D (5 bases). Per germline, CDR1 ENHRY and CDR2 SYGVKD. The CDR3 consists of 15 residues. V lost 7 bases and J lost 6, with 16 bases in between. The DNA of the CDR3 is TGTGCCATCAAACATGACAGCGGGCCTAATTCACCCCTCCACTTT. This gives the protein CAIKHDSGPNSPLHF.

V and J are TRBV28 and TRBJ2-3, with 14 bases lining up with TRBD2. V lost 7 bases, J lost 0 bases, and 9 bases stayed unmatched. The germline gives CDR1 MDHEN, CDR2 SYDVKM. This CDR3 has 18 amino acids. The CDR3 DNA is TGTGCCAGCACCTCCGGACTAGCGGGAGGAGCTAGCACAGATACGCAGTATTTT. This encodes CASTSGLAGGASTDTQYF.

The CDR3 sequence is CASRRGPTGNYGYTF. The CDR3 DNA reads TGTGCCAGCAGACGGGGGCCTACAGGGAACTATGGCTACACCTTC. V usage is TRBV6-5 and J usage is TRBJ1-2; tentative D call: TRBD1 (6 bases). CDR1 is MNHEY, CDR2 SVGAGI, per germline. Trimming stripped 6 bases from V and 2 bases from J, with 16 bases between. The CDR3 loop spans 15 amino acids.